This TCR beta chain emerged from a study of blood T cells in healthy people across ages. The use of a sample-barcoded 5' primer and a J-beta primer mix characterized a second PCR of about 7 to 12 cycles. TCRdb used MiXCR to reprocess the 5' RACE reads, holding one entry per CDR3 protein. The table includes approximately 1.5 million distinct CDR3 sequences, 30% to 35% detected once. The CDR3 is 11 residues long. Unmatched junction bases numbered 4, after V lost 4 bases and J lost 14 bases. CDR1 is LGHNT and CDR2 is FRNRAP in the germline V gene. This clonotype originated in a woman aged 25 to 39 in good health. Sequencing was carried out using blood. This chain uses TRBV12-5 with TRBJ2-3, with 9 bases fitting TRBD1. The CDR3 loop is CASGSGQGVYF. As DNA, the CDR3 is TGTGCTAGTGGTTCGGGACAGGGCGTGTATTTT.